In its sample, the clone carrying this T cell receptor (beta chain) was seen many times. The antigen is unknown. Every patient was untreated before thyroid surgery. The source of the sample is a study of metastatic and nonmetastatic thyroid tumors. Across the study: Repertoires from blood and tumor or nodule tissue of malignant and benign thyroid patients were compared. Study observations and caveats: Reports indicated that malignant thyroid tumors showed significantly higher TCR beta diversity than benign nodules did, in blood and tumor.

In the source study's methods: CDR3 differences across clinicopathological groups were used to build a distant-metastasis classifier for papillary thyroid cancer. With MiXCR, TCRdb reprocessed the PCR reads. For this entry, the V and J calls and clone size follow TCRdb and not the study's own pipeline. The data hold about 36,000 clones, with roughly 20% observed a single time. This CDR3 has 13 amino acids. The V gene's germline CDR1 is SGHAT and CDR2 FQNNGV. V was trimmed by 5 bases and J by 8 bases, leaving 15 bases between them. The sample taken for sequencing was blood. V gene TRBV11-2 combines with J gene TRBJ1-2; the D gene is possibly TRBD1 (5 bases). The origin of this receptor is a female donor with papillary thyroid cancer or a benign thyroid nodule (not recorded which). Some clones in this sample may be carry-over from other donors' samples. The CDR3 DNA sequence: TGTGCCAGCAGCCCCGCCGGGACCACCGGCTACACCTTC. Amino acid sequence: CASSPAGTTGYTF.